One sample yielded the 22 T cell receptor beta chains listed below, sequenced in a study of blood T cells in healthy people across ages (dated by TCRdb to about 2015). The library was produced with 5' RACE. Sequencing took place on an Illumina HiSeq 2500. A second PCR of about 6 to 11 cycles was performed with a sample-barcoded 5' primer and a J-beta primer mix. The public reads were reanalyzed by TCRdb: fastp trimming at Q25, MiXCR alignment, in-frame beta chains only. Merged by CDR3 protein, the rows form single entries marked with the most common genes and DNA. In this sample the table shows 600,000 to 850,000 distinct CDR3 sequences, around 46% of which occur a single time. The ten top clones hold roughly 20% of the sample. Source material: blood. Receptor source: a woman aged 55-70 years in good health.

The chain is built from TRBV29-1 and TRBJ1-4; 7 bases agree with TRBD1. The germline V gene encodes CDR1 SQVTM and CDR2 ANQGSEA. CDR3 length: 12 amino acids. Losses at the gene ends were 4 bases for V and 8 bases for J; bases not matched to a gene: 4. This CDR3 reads CSVGQGSEKLFF. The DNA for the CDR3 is TGCAGCGTTGGACAGGGTTCCGAAAAACTGTTTTTT.

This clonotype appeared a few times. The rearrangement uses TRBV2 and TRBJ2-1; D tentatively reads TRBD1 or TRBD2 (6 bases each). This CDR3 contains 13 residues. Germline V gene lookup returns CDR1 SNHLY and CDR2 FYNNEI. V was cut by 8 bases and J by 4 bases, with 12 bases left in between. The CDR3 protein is CASEGGYYNEQFF. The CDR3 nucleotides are TGTGCCAGCGAGGGGGGATATTACAATGAGCAGTTCTTC.

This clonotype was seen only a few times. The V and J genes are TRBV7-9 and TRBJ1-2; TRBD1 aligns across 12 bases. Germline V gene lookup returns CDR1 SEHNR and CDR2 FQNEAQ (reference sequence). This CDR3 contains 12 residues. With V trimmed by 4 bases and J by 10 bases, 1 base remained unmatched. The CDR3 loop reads CASSWGQGAYTF. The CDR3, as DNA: TGTGCCAGCAGCTGGGGACAGGGGGCCTACACCTTC.

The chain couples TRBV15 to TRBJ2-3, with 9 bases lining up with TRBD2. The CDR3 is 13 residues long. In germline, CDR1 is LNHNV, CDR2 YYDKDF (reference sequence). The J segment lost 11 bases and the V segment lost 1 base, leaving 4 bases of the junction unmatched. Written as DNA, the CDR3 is TGTGCCACCAGCAGAGTGCTACTAGCGGGGCAGTATTTT. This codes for CATSRVLLAGQYF.

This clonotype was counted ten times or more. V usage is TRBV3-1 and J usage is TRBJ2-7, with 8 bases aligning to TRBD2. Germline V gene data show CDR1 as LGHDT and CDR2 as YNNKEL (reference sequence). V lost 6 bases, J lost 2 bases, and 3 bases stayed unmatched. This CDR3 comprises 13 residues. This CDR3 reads CASSRGGTYEQYF. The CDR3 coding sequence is TGTGCCAGCAGTCGGGGGGGAACCTACGAGCAGTACTTC.

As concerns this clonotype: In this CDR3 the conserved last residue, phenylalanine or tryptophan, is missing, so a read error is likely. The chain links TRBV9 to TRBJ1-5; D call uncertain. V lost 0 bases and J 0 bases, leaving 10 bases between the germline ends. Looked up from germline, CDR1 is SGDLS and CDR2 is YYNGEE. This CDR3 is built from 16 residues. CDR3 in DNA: TGTGCCAGCAGCGTAGGAGCCGCGGGTAGCAATCAGCCCCAGCATGTT. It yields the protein CASSVGAAGSNQPQHV.

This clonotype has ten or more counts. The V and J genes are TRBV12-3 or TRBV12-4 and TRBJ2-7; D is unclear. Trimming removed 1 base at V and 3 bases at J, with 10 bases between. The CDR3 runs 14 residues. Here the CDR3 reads CASSLVASSYEQYF. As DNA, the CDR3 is TGTGCCAGCAGTTTAGTGGCGAGTAGCTACGAGCAGTACTTC.

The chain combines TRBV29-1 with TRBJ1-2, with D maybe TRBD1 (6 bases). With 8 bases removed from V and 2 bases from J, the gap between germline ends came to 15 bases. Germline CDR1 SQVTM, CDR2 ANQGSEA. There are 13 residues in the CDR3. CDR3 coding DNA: TGCAGCATTGGAGGGGACAAGAACTATGGCTACACCTTC. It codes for CSIGGDKNYGYTF.

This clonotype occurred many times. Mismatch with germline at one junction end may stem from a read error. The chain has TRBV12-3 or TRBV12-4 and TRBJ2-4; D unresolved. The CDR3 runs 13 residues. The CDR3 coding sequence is TGTGCCAGCAGTTTTACGGCCAGAAACATTCAGTACTTC. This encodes CASSFTARNIQYF.

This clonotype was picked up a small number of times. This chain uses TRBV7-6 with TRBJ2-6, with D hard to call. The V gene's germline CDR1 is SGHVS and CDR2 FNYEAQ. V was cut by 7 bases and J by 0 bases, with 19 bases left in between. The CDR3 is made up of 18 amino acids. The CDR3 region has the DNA TGTGCCAGCACTTTAGAGCCCCTGAGGAACTCTGGGGCCAACGTCCTGACTTTC. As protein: CASTLEPLRNSGANVLTF.

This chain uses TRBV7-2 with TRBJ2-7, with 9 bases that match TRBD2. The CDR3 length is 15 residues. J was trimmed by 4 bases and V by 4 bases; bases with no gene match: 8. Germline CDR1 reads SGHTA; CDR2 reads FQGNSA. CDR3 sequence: CASSSSSGSYYEQYF. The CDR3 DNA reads TGTGCCAGCAGCTCGAGTAGCGGGAGTTATTACGAGCAGTACTTC.

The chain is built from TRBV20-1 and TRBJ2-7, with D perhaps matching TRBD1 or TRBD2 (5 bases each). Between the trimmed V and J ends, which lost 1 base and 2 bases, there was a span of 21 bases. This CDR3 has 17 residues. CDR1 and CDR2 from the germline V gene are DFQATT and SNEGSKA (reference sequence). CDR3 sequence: CSARGGLLRDATYEQYF. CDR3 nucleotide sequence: TGCAGTGCTAGAGGGGGTTTGCTCAGGGACGCAACCTACGAGCAGTACTTC.

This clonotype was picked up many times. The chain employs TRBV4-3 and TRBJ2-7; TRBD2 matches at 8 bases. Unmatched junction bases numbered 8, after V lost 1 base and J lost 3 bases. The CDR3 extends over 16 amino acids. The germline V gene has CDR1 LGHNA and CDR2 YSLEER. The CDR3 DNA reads TGCGCCAGCAGCCAAGGAAGTAGCGGGATGGGCTACGAGCAGTACTTC. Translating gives CASSQGSSGMGYEQYF.

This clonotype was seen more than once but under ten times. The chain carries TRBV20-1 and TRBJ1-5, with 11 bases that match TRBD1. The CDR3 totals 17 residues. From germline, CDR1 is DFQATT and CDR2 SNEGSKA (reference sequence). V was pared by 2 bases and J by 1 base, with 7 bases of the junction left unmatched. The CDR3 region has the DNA TGCAGTGCTAGAACGGACAGGGGGCCGTGGAGCAATCAGCCCCAGCATTTT. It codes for CSARTDRGPWSNQPQHF.

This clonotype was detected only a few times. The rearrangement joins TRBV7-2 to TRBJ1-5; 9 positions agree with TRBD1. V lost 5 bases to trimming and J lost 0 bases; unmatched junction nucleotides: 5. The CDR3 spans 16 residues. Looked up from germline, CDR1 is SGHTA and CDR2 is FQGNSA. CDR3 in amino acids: CASSPGQGYSNQPQHF. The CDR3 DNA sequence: TGTGCCAGCAGCCCGGGACAGGGTTATAGCAATCAGCCCCAGCATTTT.

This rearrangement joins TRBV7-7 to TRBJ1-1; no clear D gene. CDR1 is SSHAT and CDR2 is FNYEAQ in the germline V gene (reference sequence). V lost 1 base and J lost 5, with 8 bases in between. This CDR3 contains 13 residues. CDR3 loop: CASSLGERTEAFF. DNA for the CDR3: TGTGCCAGCAGCTTAGGGGAAAGGACTGAAGCTTTCTTT. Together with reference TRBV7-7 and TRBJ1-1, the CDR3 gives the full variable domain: GAGVSQSPRYKVTKRGQDVTLRCDPISSHATLYWYQQALGQGPEFLTYFNYEAQPDKSGLPSDRFSAERPEGSISTLTIQRTEQRDSAMYRCASSLGERTEAFFGQGTRLTVV.

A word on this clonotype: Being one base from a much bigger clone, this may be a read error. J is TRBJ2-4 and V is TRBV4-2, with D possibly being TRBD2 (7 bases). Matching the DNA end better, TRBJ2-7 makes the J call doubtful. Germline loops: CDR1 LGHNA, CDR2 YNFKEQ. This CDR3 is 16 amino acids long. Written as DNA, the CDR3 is TGTGCCAGCGGCCAGTTCGAAGGGGGGGCTACCTACGAGCAGTACTTC. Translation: CASGQFEGGATYEQYF.

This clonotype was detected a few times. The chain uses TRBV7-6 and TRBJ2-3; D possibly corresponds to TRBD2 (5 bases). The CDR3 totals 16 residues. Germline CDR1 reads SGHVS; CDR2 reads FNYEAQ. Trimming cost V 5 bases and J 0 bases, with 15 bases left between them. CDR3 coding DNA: TGTGCCAGCAGCCCAGTTGGGAGCGTCAGCACAGATACGCAGTATTTT. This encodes CASSPVGSVSTDTQYF.

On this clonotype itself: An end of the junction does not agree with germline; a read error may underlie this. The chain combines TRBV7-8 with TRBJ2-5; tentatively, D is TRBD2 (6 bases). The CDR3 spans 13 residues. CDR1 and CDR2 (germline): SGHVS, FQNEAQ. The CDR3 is CASGLAAEETQYF. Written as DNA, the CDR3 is TGTGCCAGCGGCTTAGCGGCGGAAGAGACCCAGTACTTC.

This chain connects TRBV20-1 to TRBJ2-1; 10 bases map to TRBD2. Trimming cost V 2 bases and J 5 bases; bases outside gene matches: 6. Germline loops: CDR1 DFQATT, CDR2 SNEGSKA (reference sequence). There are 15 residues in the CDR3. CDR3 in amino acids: CSARPLAGADNEQFF. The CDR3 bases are TGCAGTGCTAGACCTCTAGCGGGAGCCGACAATGAGCAGTTCTTC.

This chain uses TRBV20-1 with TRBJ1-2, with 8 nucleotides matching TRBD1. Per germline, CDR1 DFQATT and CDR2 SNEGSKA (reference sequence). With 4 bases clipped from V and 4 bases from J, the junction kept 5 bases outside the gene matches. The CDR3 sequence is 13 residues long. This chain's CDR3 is CSAKTGVAYGYTF. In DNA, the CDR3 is TGCAGTGCTAAGACAGGGGTCGCCTATGGCTACACCTTC.

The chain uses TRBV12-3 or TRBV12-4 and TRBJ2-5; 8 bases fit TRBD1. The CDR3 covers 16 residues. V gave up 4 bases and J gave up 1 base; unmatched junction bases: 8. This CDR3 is CASSSGQGEGQETQYF. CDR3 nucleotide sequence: TGTGCCAGCAGTTCCGGACAGGGAGAAGGCCAAGAGACCCAGTACTTC.